The 18 T cell receptor beta chains given below trace back to one sample, sequenced in a study of Ad26.COV2.S vaccination and SARS-CoV-2 variants. Repertoires were generated with immunoSEQ multiplex PCR, while TCRdb's copy carries only in-frame clones and drops some. The sample gives 180,000 or so clones, 70% to 90% of which show up once; 4.5% to 7.5% is in the top ten. Sequencing used peripheral blood, obtained after recovery from COVID-19. The receptors come from a human donor who had recovered from COVID-19.

This chain uses TRBV5-1 with TRBJ1-1, with 7 bases matching TRBD1. CDR3 length: 15 amino acids. Unmatched junction bases numbered 5, after V lost 0 bases and J lost 3 bases. Germline CDR1 and CDR2: SGHRS and YFSETQ. The CDR3 DNA is TGCGCCAGCAGCTTGGACTCAGGGGGGGACACTGAAGCTTTCTTT. It yields the protein CASSLDSGGDTEAFF.

The rearrangement joins TRBV25-1 to TRBJ1-2; D gene uncertain. CDR3 length: 13 residues. Germline lookup yields CDR1 MGHDK and CDR2 SYGVNS. Trimming left V 3 bases short and J 4 bases short, with 9 bases between. The CDR3 here is CASSDMDVYGYTF. The CDR3 bases are TGTGCCAGCAGTGACATGGACGTCTATGGCTACACCTTC.

This rearrangement joins TRBV2 to TRBJ2-1; D gene uncertain. From germline, CDR1 is SNHLY and CDR2 FYNNEI. The CDR3 spans 16 residues. Trimming removed 5 bases at V and 0 bases at J, with 14 bases between. CDR3 loop: CASSYLAANSYNEQFF. DNA for the CDR3: TGTGCCAGCAGTTATCTCGCCGCAAACTCCTACAATGAGCAGTTCTTC.

The gene calls are TRBV19 and TRBJ2-1, with 8 bases aligning to TRBD1. The CDR3 is 16 residues long. Germline V lookup: CDR1 LNHDA, CDR2 SQIVND (reference sequence). V shed 2 bases and J 7 bases; nucleotides not matched to a gene: 10. This chain's CDR3 is CASSIWWQGAENEQFF. In nucleotides, the CDR3 is TGTGCCAGTAGTATATGGTGGCAGGGGGCTGAGAATGAGCAGTTCTTC.

This clone came up once. The chain employs TRBV6-5 and TRBJ1-5, with D maybe TRBD1 (5 bases). CDR1 is MNHEY, CDR2 SVGAGI, per germline. V was trimmed by 6 bases and J by 7 bases, leaving 16 bases between them. CDR3 length: 14 amino acids. CDR3 DNA sequence: TGTGCCAGCAGGAGGCGGGGGGAGGGGCAGCCCCAGCATTTT. Translated: CASRRRGEGQPQHF.

This clone was seen once. The chain recombines TRBV12-3 or TRBV12-4 with TRBJ1-2; possible D gene TRBD1, 5 bases. CDR3 length: 13 amino acids. V lost 7 bases and J lost 0, with 9 bases in between. CDR3 in DNA: TGTGCCAGCACCCTGACAGCTAACTATGGCTACACCTTC. Encoded protein: CASTLTANYGYTF.

The chain employs TRBV7-9 and TRBJ2-4; D is possibly TRBD2 (6 bases). The length of the CDR3 is 15 residues. V was clipped by 4 bases and J by 6 bases, with 16 bases between them. CDR1 is SEHNR and CDR2 is FQNEAQ in the germline V gene (reference sequence). CDR3 coding DNA: TGTGCCAGCAGCTCGGAGGGGCCCGTAAGAAACATTCAGTACTTC. Its translation: CASSSEGPVRNIQYF. The full variable domain, its missing parts supplied by reference TRBV7-9 and TRBJ2-4, is DTGVSQNPRHKITKRGQNVTFRCDPISEHNRLYWYRQTLGQGPEFLTYFQNEAQLEKSRLLSDRFSAERPKGSFSTLEIQRTEQGDSAMYLCASSSEGPVRNIQYFGAGTRLSVL.

The genes are TRBV3-1 (or the pseudogene TRBV3-2) and TRBJ1-1, with D unclear. Germline V lookup: CDR1 LGHDT, CDR2 YNNKEL (reference sequence). The CDR3 has 12 amino acids. Trimming stripped 0 bases from V and 11 bases from J, with 10 bases between. CDR3 sequence reads: CASSQERKSAFF. The CDR3 DNA sequence: TGTGCCAGCAGCCAAGAAAGGAAGTCCGCTTTCTTT.

The sample holds one count of this clone. This rearrangement joins TRBV7-9 to TRBJ1-1; a weak D match, TRBD1 (5 bases). The CDR3 is 16 amino acids. With 1 base removed from V and 7 bases from J, the gap between germline ends came to 19 bases. From germline, CDR1 is SEHNR and CDR2 FQNEAQ (reference sequence). Here the CDR3 reads CASSLEGRERFGEAFF. CDR3 coding DNA: TGTGCCAGCAGCTTAGAGGGCAGGGAGCGCTTCGGTGAAGCTTTCTTT.

This clone was seen only once. This sequence joins TRBV5-1 and TRBJ2-1; D call uncertain. The CDR3 is made up of 15 amino acids. Germline CDR1 reads SGHRS; CDR2 reads YFSETQ. Trimming cost V 3 bases and J 7 bases, with 17 bases left between them. The chain's CDR3 is CASSSDGQSGNEQFF. The CDR3 nucleotides read TGCGCCAGCAGCTCCGACGGCCAATCCGGGAATGAGCAGTTCTTC.

The chain has TRBV5-1 and TRBJ1-5; 7 positions agree with TRBD1. Losses at the gene ends were 1 base for V and 4 bases for J; bases not matched to a gene: 5. Germline CDR1 SGHRS, CDR2 YFSETQ. The CDR3 runs to 15 residues. Here the CDR3 reads CASSLSTGSNQPQHF. The CDR3 coding sequence is TGCGCCAGCAGCTTGTCGACAGGGAGTAATCAGCCCCAGCATTTT.

In its sample, this clone was seen once. The chain carries TRBV29-1 and TRBJ2-1; 10 bases are shared with TRBD2. The CDR3 length is 14 residues. In germline, CDR1 is SQVTM, CDR2 ANQGSEA. V shed 7 bases, J shed 4 bases, and the junction held 7 bases outside the gene matches. In DNA form, the CDR3 reads TGCAGCGGGGGGTCAGCGGGAGGGTACAATGAGCAGTTCTTC. This codes for CSGGSAGGYNEQFF.

This sequence joins TRBV6-4 and TRBJ2-7, with 9 nucleotides matching TRBD1. V was clipped by 4 bases and J by 6 bases; unmatched bases: 13. The CDR3 has 16 residues. Germline CDR1 MRHNA, CDR2 SNTAGT. In nucleotides, the CDR3 is TGTGCCAGCAGTGGGACCCTCGGGACAGGGAACGGCGAGCAGTACTTC. It is translated as CASSGTLGTGNGEQYF.

The rearrangement joins TRBV2 to TRBJ2-3, with 8 bases that match TRBD1. V was pared by 6 bases and J by 3 bases, with 2 bases of the junction left unmatched. Looked up from germline, CDR1 is SNHLY and CDR2 is FYNNEI. This CDR3 spans 13 amino acids. The CDR3, as DNA: TGTGCCAGCAGCGGACAGGGAACAGATACGCAGTATTTT. Amino acids: CASSGQGTDTQYF.

V usage is TRBV2 and J usage is TRBJ2-5; the D is unclear. In germline, CDR1 is SNHLY, CDR2 FYNNEI. The germline V and J ends were trimmed by 4 bases and 0 bases, with 3 bases remaining between them. The CDR3 runs 12 residues. Here the CDR3 reads CASSADQETQYF. The CDR3 DNA sequence: TGTGCCAGCAGTGCAGACCAAGAGACCCAGTACTTC.

CDR3 bases: TGTGCCAGTACTAGCGGGAGGGCCATGGAGACCCAGTACTTC. It specifies CASTSGRAMETQYF. The V and J genes are TRBV19 and TRBJ2-5; TRBD2 matches at 12 bases. Trimming cost V 7 bases and J 5 bases; bases outside gene matches: 5. Germline V gives CDR1 LNHDA, CDR2 SQIVND (reference sequence). This CDR3 spans 14 amino acids.

The chain joins TRBV2 to TRBJ1-4; TRBD1 aligns across 7 bases. The V segment lost 7 bases and the J segment 15 bases; nucleotides outside the gene matches: 11. CDR1 is SNHLY and CDR2 is FYNNEI in the germline V gene. This CDR3 has 12 residues. CDR3 nucleotides: TGTGCCAGCACTCTTAGGGGGCAGAAGGTGTTTTTT. It encodes CASTLRGQKVFF.

This clone was seen only once. The DNA of the CDR3 is TGCAGCGTTGCCGGGGGATCACTGCCCCAGCATTTT. Protein product: CSVAGGSLPQHF. The rearrangement links TRBV29-1 to TRBJ1-5; possible D gene TRBD1, 5 bases. This CDR3 has 12 residues. The germline V and J ends were trimmed by 4 bases and 9 bases, with 13 bases remaining between them. Germline-derived CDR1 and CDR2 are SQVTM and ANQGSEA.